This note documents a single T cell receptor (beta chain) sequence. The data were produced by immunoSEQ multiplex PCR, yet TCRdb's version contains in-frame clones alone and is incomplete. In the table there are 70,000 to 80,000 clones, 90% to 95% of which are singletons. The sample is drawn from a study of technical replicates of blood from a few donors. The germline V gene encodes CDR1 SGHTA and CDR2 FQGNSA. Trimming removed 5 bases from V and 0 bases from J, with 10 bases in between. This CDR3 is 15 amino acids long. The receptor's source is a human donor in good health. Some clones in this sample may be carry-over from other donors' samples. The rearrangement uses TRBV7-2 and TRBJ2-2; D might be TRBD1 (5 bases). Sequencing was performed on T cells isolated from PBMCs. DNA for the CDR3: TGTGCCAGCAGCCAGGACACCTCGAACACCGGGGAGCTGTTTTTT. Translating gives CASSQDTSNTGELFF.